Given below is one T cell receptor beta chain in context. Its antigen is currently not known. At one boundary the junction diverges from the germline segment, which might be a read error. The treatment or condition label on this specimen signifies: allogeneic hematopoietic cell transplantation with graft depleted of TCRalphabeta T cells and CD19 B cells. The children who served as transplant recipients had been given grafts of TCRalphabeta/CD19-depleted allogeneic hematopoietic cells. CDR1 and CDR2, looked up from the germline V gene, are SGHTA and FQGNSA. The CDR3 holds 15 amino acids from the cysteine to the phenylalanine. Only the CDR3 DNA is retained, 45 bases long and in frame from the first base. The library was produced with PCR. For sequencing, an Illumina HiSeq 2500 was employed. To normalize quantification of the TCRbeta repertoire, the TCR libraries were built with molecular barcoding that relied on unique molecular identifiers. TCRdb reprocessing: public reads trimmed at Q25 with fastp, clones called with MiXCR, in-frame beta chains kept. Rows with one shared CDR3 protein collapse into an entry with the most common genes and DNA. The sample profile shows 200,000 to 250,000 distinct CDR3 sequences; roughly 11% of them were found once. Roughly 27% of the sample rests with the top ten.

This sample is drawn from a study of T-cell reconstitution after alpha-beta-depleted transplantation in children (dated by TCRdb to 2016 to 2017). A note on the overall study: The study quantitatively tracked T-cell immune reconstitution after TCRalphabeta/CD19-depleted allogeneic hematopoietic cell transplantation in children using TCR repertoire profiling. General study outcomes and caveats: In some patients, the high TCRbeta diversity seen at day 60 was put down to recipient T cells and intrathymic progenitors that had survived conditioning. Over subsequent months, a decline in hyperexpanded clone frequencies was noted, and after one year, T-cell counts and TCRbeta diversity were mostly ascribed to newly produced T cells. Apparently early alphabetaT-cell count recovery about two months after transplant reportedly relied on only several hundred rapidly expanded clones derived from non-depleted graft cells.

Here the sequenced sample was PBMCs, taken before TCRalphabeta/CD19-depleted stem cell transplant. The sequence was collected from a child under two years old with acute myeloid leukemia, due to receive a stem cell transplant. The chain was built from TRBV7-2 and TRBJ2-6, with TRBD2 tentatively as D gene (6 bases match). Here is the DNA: TGTGCCAGCAGCTTTAGCGGCTCTGGGGCCGACGTCCTGACTTTC. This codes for CASSFSGSGADVLTF.